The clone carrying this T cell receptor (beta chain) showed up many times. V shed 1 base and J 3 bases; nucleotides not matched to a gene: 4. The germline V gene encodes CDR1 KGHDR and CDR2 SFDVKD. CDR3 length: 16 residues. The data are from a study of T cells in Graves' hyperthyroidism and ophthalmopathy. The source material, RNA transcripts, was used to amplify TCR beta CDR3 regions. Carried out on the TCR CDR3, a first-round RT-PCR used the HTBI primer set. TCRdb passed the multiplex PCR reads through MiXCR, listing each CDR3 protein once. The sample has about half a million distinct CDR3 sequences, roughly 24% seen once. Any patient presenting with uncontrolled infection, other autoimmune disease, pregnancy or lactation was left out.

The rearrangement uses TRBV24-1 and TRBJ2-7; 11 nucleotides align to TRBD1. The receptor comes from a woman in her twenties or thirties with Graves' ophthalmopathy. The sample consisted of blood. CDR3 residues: CATSDFSGTGGYEQYF. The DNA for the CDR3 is TGTGCCACCAGTGATTTCTCCGGGACAGGGGGCTACGAGCAGTACTTC.